This T cell receptor (beta chain) is from a study of human T cells and chemical hapten exposure. At least ten counts were recorded for this clonotype. Blood, whole and unfractionated, served as the source for total RNA extraction. The germline gives CDR1 KGHDR, CDR2 SFDVKD. V was pared by 3 bases and J by 4 bases, with 17 bases between. The CDR3 length is 17 residues. A single record per CDR3 protein comes from TCRdb applying MiXCR to the 5' RACE reads. Of about 140,000 distinct CDR3 sequences detected, roughly 4% appear once; the ten largest clones hold over 1.3%. The chain joins TRBV24-1 to TRBJ2-2, with D maybe TRBD1 (5 bases). This receptor was taken from a female donor in good health. The CDR3 spells CATSDRSRQFGTGELFF. The CDR3 DNA reads TGTGCCACCAGTGATCGATCCAGACAGTTCGGCACCGGGGAGCTGTTTTTT.